This T cell receptor beta chain was identified during a study of regulatory T cells. Notes on the study in general: Patient CD8+ T cells trended toward lower Shannon entropy than controls.

CDR1 and CDR2 (germline): GTSNPN, SVGIG (reference sequence). There are 14 residues in the CDR3. The V gene end was trimmed by 5 bases and the J gene end by 1 base; junction bases not matched to a gene: 3. About this clone: Its antigen is still unknown.

Primers: 52 TRBV forward and 13 TRBJ reverse. Some clones are missing from TCRdb's copy, which holds only in-frame ones; the method was immunoSEQ multiplex PCR. The sample lists about 20,000 clones, 80% to 95% occurring once. Autoimmunity was present in every CD3G-deficient patient, worse in two. Patients, 2 to 39 years old, had expanded memory T-cell proportions. Sequenced input: CD8+ T cells sorted from blood. This rearrangement joins TRBV30 to TRBJ2-1; 9 bases fit TRBD2. This clonotype was obtained from a child younger than 10 with CD3G deficiency. The DNA of the CDR3 is TGTGCCTGGGGTAGCGGGAGTTCCTACAATGAGCAGTTCTTC. Translation: CAWGSGSSYNEQFF.